This T cell receptor (beta chain) was captured by sequencing in a study of T cell responses to AZD1222 COVID-19 vaccine. Study-level results: Unmutated regions of variants are reportedly targeted by nearly half of spike-specific TCRs. With dominance at 160-218 and 743-854, vaccine-associated CD4 TCRs spanned spike. Spike-specific TCR breadth and depth rose after two AZD1222 doses. Baseline seropositivity characterized only a handful of AZD1222 recipients.

In the case of this clone: Antigen specificity is unknown.

The CDR3 is made up of 17 amino acids. Per germline, CDR1 SGHAT and CDR2 FQNNGV. Trimming removed 3 bases from V and 1 base from J; junction bases left unmatched: 9. Profiled with immunoSEQ multiplex PCR; TCRdb holds only in-frame clones, not every one. The sample contains over 110,000 clones, roughly nine tenths of which appear only once. This chain uses TRBV11-2 with TRBJ2-1; 7 bases are a match to TRBD2. The specimen was peripheral blood, collected 28 days after the second AZD1222 dose. The source of this sequence is an adult who received the AZD1222 COVID-19 vaccine. CDR3 protein: CASSFARLAPSYNEQFF. CDR3 DNA sequence: TGTGCCAGCAGCTTCGCGCGACTAGCCCCATCCTACAATGAGCAGTTCTTC.